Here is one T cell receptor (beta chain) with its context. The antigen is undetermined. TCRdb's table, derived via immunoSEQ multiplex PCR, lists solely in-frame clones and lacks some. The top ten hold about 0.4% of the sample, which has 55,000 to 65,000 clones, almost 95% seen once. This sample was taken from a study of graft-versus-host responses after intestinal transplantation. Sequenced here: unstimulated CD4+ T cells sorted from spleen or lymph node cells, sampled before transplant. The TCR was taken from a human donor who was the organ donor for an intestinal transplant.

CDR3 protein: CASTKGGYEQYF. The DNA for the CDR3 is TGTGCCAGCACCAAAGGGGGGTACGAGCAGTACTTC. V is TRBV11-3 and J is TRBJ2-7; possibly TRBD1 or TRBD2 for D (6 bases each). In germline, CDR1 is SGHNT, CDR2 YENEEA. V gave up 7 bases and J gave up 4 bases, with 11 bases separating them. CDR3 length: 12 residues.